What follows describes a single T cell receptor beta chain. Its target is not known. Naive-designated CD8 cells lacked CD45RO, were positively enriched for CCR7, and omitted terminally differentiated effector memory CD45RA+ cells. These data are taken from a study of shared clonotypes between healthy human individuals. Whole-study results and caveats: The sampled material consisted only of blood, and tissue repertoires are likely to differ.

This CDR3 has 12 residues. The V gene's germline CDR1 is MDHEN and CDR2 SYDVKM. The ends were cut back, 10 bases at V and 5 bases at J, with 12 bases in the middle. Sorted-subset replicate PCRs used 150 to 200 ng of genomic DNA. This amount corresponded to approximately 30,000 T cell genomes. Here immunoSEQ multiplex PCR was the method, and the copy in TCRdb shows in-frame clones only, minus some. The table has roughly 850,000 clones, roughly 96% seen once; the top ten hold under 0.25%. The clonotype originates from a man aged 25 to 45 in good health. The gene calls are TRBV28 and TRBJ2-1; weak D call: TRBD2 (6 bases). Sequencing was done on a sample of naive CD8+ T cells sorted from blood. DNA of the CDR3: TGTGCCACCGAGGAGCGGGACAATGAGCAGTTCTTC. Amino acid sequence: CATEERDNEQFF.